This T cell receptor beta chain was profiled in a study of T cell repertoires in cytomegalovirus infection. As for the study in general: An indication of both CMV infection and matching HLA type came from public TCR beta signatures.

This clonotype has more than one count but fewer than ten. The antigen is undetermined. TCRdb used MiXCR to reprocess the reads, holding one entry per CDR3 protein. Among about 140,000 distinct CDR3 sequences, about 6% were seen once, and the ten largest hold more than 15%. General study results and limits: Ex vivo, HLA-C-restricted CMV-specific TCR beta clonotypes prevailed over the rest of the response.

The J segment lost 3 bases and the V segment lost 1 base, leaving 3 bases of the junction unmatched. Germline V CDR1 and CDR2: LNHNV, YYDKDF (reference sequence). CDR3 length: 14 amino acids. The chain links TRBV15 to TRBJ2-7, with 7 nucleotides matching TRBD1. The sequenced material came from PBMCs. The receptor was isolated from a human donor in good health (CMV status not recorded). Some clones in this sample may be carry-over from other donors' samples. CDR3 loop: CATSRAGQNYEQYF. CDR3 nucleotides: TGTGCCACCAGCAGAGCGGGACAGAACTACGAGCAGTACTTC.